This T cell receptor (beta chain) derives from a study of T cell responses to AZD1222 COVID-19 vaccine. About the research overall: The analysis combined second doses at about 4 or about 12 weeks. Whole-study results and caveats: Among spike-specific TCRs, nearly half reportedly target unmutated variant regions. Recipients of two AZD1222 doses showed rising Spike-specific TCR breadth and depth. In a largely white British group with more females than males, clonal diversity was possibly underestimated.

As for this clone: Antigen unknown.

Germline CDR1 reads SQVTM; CDR2 reads ANQGSEA. The CDR3 is 14 residues long. J gave up 1 base and V 7 bases, and 9 bases lay outside the gene matches. Profiled with immunoSEQ multiplex PCR; TCRdb holds only in-frame clones, not every one. The table records about 160,000 clones, around 94% of them present only once. The receptor's source is an adult in good health. This chain connects TRBV29-1 to TRBJ1-1; 7 nucleotides match TRBD1. Sequences were derived from peripheral blood, sampled on day 0 of AZD1222 vaccination. CDR3 sequence: CSGMGQHKNTEAFF. CDR3 DNA: TGCAGCGGTATGGGACAGCATAAGAACACTGAAGCTTTCTTT.